The 3 T cell receptor beta chains below come from one sample, sequenced in a study of beta chain features in type 1 diabetes. Every isolated RNA sample was fully reverse transcribed, so sequencing captured expressed TCRB transcripts. The table came from immunoSEQ multiplex PCR; TCRdb's copy has only in-frame clones and leaves some out. This table holds 350,000 to 400,000 clones, about 15% found once. Source material: naive CD4+ T cells from blood. Source of these receptors: a woman aged 18-29 years in good health.

There are a few counts of this clone. The V and J genes are TRBV28 and TRBJ1-4, with D possibly TRBD1 on 5 matching bases. Germline V gene sequence: CDR1 MDHEN, CDR2 SYDVKM. The CDR3 spans 15 residues. Trimming stripped 4 bases from V and 4 bases from J, with 13 bases between. DNA for the CDR3: TGTGCCAGCAGTTCCTTTAGACAGATTAATGAAAAACTGTTTTTT. Translating gives CASSSFRQINEKLFF. The whole variable domain, filled in from reference TRBV28 and TRBJ1-4, reads DVKVTQSSRYLVKRTGEKVFLECVQDMDHENMFWYRQDPGLGLRLIYFSYDVKMKEKGDIPEGYSVSREKKERFSLILESASTNQTSMYLCASSSFRQINEKLFFGSGTQLSVL.

A few counts support this clone. CDR3 sequence (DNA): TGTGCCAGCAGCTTTGCAGGGGACCAAGAGACCCAGTACTTC. It specifies CASSFAGDQETQYF. J is TRBJ2-5 and V is TRBV5-8, with D tentatively TRBD1 (6 bases). This CDR3 is 14 amino acids long. Germline V lookup: CDR1 SGHTS, CDR2 YDEGEE. Deletions cut 2 bases from V and 0 bases from J, with 8 bases between.

J is TRBJ2-1 and V is TRBV27, with TRBD2 matching over 12 bases. CDR3 size: 15 residues. V gave up 5 bases and J gave up 7 bases; unmatched junction bases: 6. CDR1 and CDR2 from the germline V gene are MNHEY and SMNVEV (reference sequence). CDR3 residues: CASSELAGGQNEQFF. In DNA form, the CDR3 reads TGTGCCAGCAGTGAACTAGCGGGAGGTCAAAATGAGCAGTTCTTC.